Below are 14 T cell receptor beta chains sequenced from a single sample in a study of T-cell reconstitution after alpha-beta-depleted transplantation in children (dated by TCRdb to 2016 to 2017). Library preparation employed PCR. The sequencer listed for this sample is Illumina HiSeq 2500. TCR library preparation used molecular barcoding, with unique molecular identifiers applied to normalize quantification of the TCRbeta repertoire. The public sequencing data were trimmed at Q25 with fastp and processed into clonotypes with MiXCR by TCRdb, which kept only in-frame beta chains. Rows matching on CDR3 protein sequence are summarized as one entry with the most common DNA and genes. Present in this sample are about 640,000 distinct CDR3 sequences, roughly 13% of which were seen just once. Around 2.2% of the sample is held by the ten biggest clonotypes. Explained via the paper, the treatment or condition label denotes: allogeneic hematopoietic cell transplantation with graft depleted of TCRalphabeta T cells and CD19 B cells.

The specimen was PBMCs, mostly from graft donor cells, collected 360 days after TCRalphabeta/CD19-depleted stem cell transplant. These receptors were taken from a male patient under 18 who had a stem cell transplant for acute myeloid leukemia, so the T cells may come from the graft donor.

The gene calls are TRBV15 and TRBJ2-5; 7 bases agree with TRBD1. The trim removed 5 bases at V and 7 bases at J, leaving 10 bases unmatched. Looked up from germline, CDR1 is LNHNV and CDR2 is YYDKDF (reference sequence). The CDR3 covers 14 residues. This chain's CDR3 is CATSVLRGRGTQYF. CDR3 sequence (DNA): TGTGCCACCAGCGTTCTTAGGGGGCGCGGGACCCAGTACTTC.

As DNA, the CDR3 is TGTGCCAGCAGCACACGGCCGGGACTAGCGGGAAGGAATGAGCAGTTCTTC. Translated: CASSTRPGLAGRNEQFF. This chain joins TRBV11-1 and TRBJ2-1; 13 bases line up with TRBD2. V dropped 5 bases and J dropped 7; count of bases not matched to a gene: 11. This CDR3 spans 17 amino acids. Germline loops: CDR1 SGHAT, CDR2 FQDESV (reference sequence).

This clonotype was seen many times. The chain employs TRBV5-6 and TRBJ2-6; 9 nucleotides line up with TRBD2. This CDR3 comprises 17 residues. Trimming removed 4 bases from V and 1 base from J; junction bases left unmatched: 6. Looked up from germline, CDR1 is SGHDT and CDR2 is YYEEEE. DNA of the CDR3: TGTGCCAGCAGCCAGATAGCGGGAGCTTCTGGGGCCAACGTCCTGACTTTC. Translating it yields CASSQIAGASGANVLTF.

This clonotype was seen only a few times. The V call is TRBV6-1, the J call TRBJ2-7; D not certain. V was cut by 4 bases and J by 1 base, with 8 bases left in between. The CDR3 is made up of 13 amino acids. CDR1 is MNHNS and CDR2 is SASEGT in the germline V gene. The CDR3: CASSVTVSYEQYF. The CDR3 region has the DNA TGTGCCAGCAGTGTGACTGTTTCCTACGAGCAGTACTTC.

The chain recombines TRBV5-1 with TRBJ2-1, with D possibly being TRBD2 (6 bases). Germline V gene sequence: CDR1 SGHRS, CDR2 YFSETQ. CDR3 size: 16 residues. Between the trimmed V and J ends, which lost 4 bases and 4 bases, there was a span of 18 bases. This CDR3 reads CASSDQRLAKYNEQFF. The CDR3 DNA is TGCGCCAGCAGCGATCAAAGGCTAGCGAAATACAATGAGCAGTTCTTC.

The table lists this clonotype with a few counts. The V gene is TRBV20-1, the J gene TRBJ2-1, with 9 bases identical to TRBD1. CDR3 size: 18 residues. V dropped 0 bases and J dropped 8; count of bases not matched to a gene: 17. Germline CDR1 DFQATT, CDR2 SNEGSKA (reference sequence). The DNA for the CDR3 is TGCAGTGCTAGAGATTTCGTCTCACAGGGGGCCAGGGTGTATGAGCAGTTCTTC. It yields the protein CSARDFVSQGARVYEQFF.

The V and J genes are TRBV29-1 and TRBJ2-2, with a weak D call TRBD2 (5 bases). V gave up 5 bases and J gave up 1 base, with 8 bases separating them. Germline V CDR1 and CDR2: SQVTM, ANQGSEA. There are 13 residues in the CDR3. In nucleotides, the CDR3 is TGCAGCGTTATTGGACTGAACACCGGGGAGCTGTTTTTT. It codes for CSVIGLNTGELFF.

For the CDR3, the DNA is TGCGCCAGCAGCCAAGTGGTAGAAGGCACTGAAGCTTTCTTT. Translated: CASSQVVEGTEAFF. V is TRBV4-3 and J is TRBJ1-1; D is uncertain. This CDR3 has 14 amino acids. Per germline, CDR1 LGHNA and CDR2 YSLEER. The V gene lost 1 base and the J gene lost 4 bases, with 10 bases spanning the gap.

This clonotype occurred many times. CDR3 loop: CASSPGRDSNQPQHF. CDR3 coding DNA: TGTGCCAGCAGTCCCGGACGGGATAGCAATCAGCCCCAGCATTTT. This chain connects TRBV6-2 or TRBV6-3 to TRBJ1-5, with D unclear. V was cut by 5 bases and J by 0 bases, with 11 bases left in between. Germline V gives CDR1 MNHEY, CDR2 SVGEGT. CDR3 length: 15 residues.

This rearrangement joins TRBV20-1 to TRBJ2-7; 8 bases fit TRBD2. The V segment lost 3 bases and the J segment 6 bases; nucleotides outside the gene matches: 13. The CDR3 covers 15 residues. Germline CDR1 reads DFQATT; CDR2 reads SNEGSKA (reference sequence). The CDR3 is CSARYSGTSSGEQYF. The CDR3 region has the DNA TGCAGTGCTAGGTACTCCGGGACTAGTTCGGGCGAGCAGTACTTC.

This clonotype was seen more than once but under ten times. Here the CDR3 reads CAWGPSEGQPQHF. CDR3 in DNA: TGTGCCTGGGGTCCTAGTGAAGGTCAGCCCCAGCATTTT. The gene calls are TRBV30 and TRBJ1-5, with D unresolved. CDR3 length: 13 amino acids. Germline V CDR1 and CDR2: GTSNPN, SVGIG (reference sequence). V shed 5 bases and J shed 6 bases, with 14 bases lying between them.

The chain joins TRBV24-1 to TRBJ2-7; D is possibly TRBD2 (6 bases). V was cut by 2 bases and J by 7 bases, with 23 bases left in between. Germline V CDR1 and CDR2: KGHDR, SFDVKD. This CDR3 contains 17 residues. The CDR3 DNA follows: TGTGCCACCAGTGATTCCGGGGGACCGGGACCAACCAAGGAGCAGTACTTC. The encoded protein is CATSDSGGPGPTKEQYF.

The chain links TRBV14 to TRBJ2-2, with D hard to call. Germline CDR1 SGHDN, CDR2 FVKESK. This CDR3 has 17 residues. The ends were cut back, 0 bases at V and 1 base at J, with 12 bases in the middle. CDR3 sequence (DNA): TGTGCCAGCAGCCAAGAAGGCACCATCGGGAACACCGGGGAGCTGTTTTTT. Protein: CASSQEGTIGNTGELFF.

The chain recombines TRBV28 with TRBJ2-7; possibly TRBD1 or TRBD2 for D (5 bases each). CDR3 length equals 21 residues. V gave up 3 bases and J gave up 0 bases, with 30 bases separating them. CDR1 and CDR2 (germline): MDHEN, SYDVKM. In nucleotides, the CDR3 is TGTGCCAGCAGTTTTTTTGGCAGATGGGGACGCGACCCTCTGAGCTCCTACGAGCAGTACTTC. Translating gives CASSFFGRWGRDPLSSYEQYF. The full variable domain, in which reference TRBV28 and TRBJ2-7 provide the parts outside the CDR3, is DVKVTQSSRYLVKRTGEKVFLECVQDMDHENMFWYRQDPGLGLRLIYFSYDVKMKEKGDIPEGYSVSREKKERFSLILESASTNQTSMYLCASSFFGRWGRDPLSSYEQYFGPGTRLTVT.